This passage covers 15 T cell receptor beta chains from one sample sequenced in a study of blood T cell repertoires in COVID-19. Clones were sequenced by immunoSEQ multiplex PCR, and TCRdb holds only the in-frame ones, with some missing. The sample holds about 200,000 clones, 89% seen once. The specimen was PBMCs or T cells enriched from blood (not recorded which). Receptors originate from a woman in her late teens or twenties who had recovered from COVID-19.

This sequence joins TRBV27 and TRBJ2-7; TRBD1 aligns across 8 bases. Germline V gives CDR1 MNHEY, CDR2 SMNVEV (reference sequence). V gave up 6 bases and J gave up 0 bases; unmatched junction bases: 10. This CDR3 has 16 residues. The CDR3 spells CASRKYEQGGSYEQYF. CDR3 nucleotides: TGTGCCAGCAGAAAATACGAACAGGGGGGCTCCTACGAGCAGTACTTC.

The V and J genes are TRBV30 and TRBJ1-2; D gene uncertain. CDR1 GTSNPN and CDR2 SVGIG come from the germline V gene (reference sequence). This CDR3 is built from 12 residues. Trimming removed 4 bases at V and 0 bases at J, with 6 bases between. CDR3 amino acids: CAWKEPNYGYTF. CDR3 nucleotide sequence: TGTGCCTGGAAAGAGCCTAACTATGGCTACACCTTC.

This chain uses TRBV19 with TRBJ1-5; possibly TRBD1 for D (6 bases). Germline V CDR1 and CDR2: LNHDA, SQIVND (reference sequence). The CDR3 has 15 residues. V was cut by 5 bases and J by 0 bases, with 11 bases left in between. The CDR3 coding sequence is TGTGCCAGTAGTCCAGGGGATTATAGCAATCAGCCCCAGCATTTT. It is translated as CASSPGDYSNQPQHF.

The chain couples TRBV6-5 to TRBJ1-1; D gene unclear. Trimming took 0 bases from V and 1 from J, leaving 6 bases between them. CDR1 MNHEY and CDR2 SVGAGI come from the germline V gene. This CDR3 spans 14 amino acids. In nucleotides, the CDR3 is TGTGCCAGCAGTTACTCGGGAGCGAACACTGAAGCTTTCTTT. Its translation is CASSYSGANTEAFF.

Only a few counts were recorded for this clone. The chain links TRBV7-6 to TRBJ1-3, with D maybe TRBD1 (5 bases). This CDR3 has 15 amino acids. The V gene lost 9 bases and the J gene lost 0 bases, with 15 bases spanning the gap. Per germline, CDR1 SGHVS and CDR2 FNYEAQ. The CDR3 spells CARKQDPFSGNTIYF. For the CDR3, the DNA is TGTGCCAGAAAACAGGACCCCTTCTCTGGAAACACCATATATTTT. The variable domain in full, completed from reference TRBV7-6 and TRBJ1-3, reads GAGVSQSPRYKVTKRGQDVALRCDPISGHVSLYWYRQALGQGPEFLTYFNYEAQQDKSGLPNDRFSAERPEGSISTLTIQRTEQRDSAMYRCARKQDPFSGNTIYFGEGSWLTVV.

This clone occurred a few times. The chain recombines TRBV27 with TRBJ2-7, with a tentative D call TRBD2 (6 bases). Germline values: CDR1 MNHEY, CDR2 SMNVEV (reference sequence). CDR3 length equals 13 residues. V was trimmed by 4 bases and J by 5 bases, leaving 12 bases between them. The CDR3 spells CASSYGTFHEQYF. The CDR3 coding sequence is TGTGCCAGCAGTTACGGGACTTTTCACGAGCAGTACTTC.

The chain joins TRBV6-5 to TRBJ1-2; unclear D gene. CDR1 MNHEY and CDR2 SVGAGI come from the germline V gene. The CDR3 runs 12 residues. The V end was cut by 4 bases, the J end by 8 bases, with 11 bases between. In nucleotides, the CDR3 is TGTGCCAGCAGTTCGCGACTGAGGGGCTACACCTTC. It codes for CASSSRLRGYTF.

The sample holds one count of this clone. This chain joins TRBV18 and TRBJ2-7, with TRBD2 as a possible D gene (6 bases). Looked up from germline, CDR1 is KGHSH and CDR2 is LQKENI. This CDR3 comprises 13 residues. Trimming left V 6 bases short and J 7 bases short, with 16 bases between. Here the CDR3 DNA reads TGTGCCAGCTCCGATACTAGCCCCGGGGAGCAGTACTTC. Translation gives CASSDTSPGEQYF. The whole variable domain, filled in from reference TRBV18 and TRBJ2-7, reads NAGVMQNPRHLVRRRGQEARLRCSPMKGHSHVYWYRQLPEEGLKFMVYLQKENIIDESGMPKERFSAEFPKEGPSILRIQQVVRGDSAAYFCASSDTSPGEQYFGPGTRLTVT.

J is TRBJ1-3 and V is TRBV7-9; D might be TRBD1 (6 bases). This CDR3 has 16 residues. V lost 2 bases and J lost 2, with 13 bases in between. Germline assignment: CDR1 SEHNR and CDR2 FQNEAQ (reference sequence). The CDR3 DNA reads as TGTGCCAGCAGCTTAATCCAGGGGTTGCCTGGAAACACCATATATTTT. Protein product: CASSLIQGLPGNTIYF.

The rearrangement joins TRBV10-3 to TRBJ2-3; TRBD1 aligns across 8 bases. The V gene's germline CDR1 is ENHRY and CDR2 SYGVKD. This CDR3 is 13 amino acids long. V was pared by 8 bases and J by 2 bases, with 3 bases of the junction left unmatched. The CDR3 loop reads CAISDRDTDTQYF. CDR3 DNA sequence: TGTGCCATCTCGGACAGGGACACAGATACGCAGTATTTT.

V and J are TRBV6-2 or TRBV6-3 and TRBJ2-5, with 9 bases that match TRBD2. From germline, CDR1 is MNHEY and CDR2 SVGEGT. The V segment lost 2 bases and the J segment 5 bases; nucleotides outside the gene matches: 0. The CDR3 extends over 13 amino acids. The DNA for the CDR3 is TGTGCCAGCAGTTACGGACTAGCGGAGACCCAGTACTTC. Translating it yields CASSYGLAETQYF.

The chain uses TRBV2 and TRBJ1-6; D unclear. The V gene's germline CDR1 is SNHLY and CDR2 FYNNEI. The CDR3 loop spans 14 amino acids. Trimming cost V 6 bases and J 9 bases, with 15 bases left between them. The DNA of the CDR3 is TGTGCCAGCAGCGACCTCGACTCCATTTCACCCCTCCACTTT. It encodes CASSDLDSISPLHF.

This chain connects TRBV12-3 or TRBV12-4 to TRBJ1-5, with D unclear. V was cut by 3 bases and J by 12 bases, with 9 bases left in between. The length of the CDR3 is 11 residues. CDR3 loop: CASSLGGSQHF. As DNA, the CDR3 is TGTGCCAGCAGTTTGGGTGGGAGCCAGCATTTT.

CDR3 bases: TGCAGCGTTGCTCTAGCGGGGGGTAGCACAGATACGCAGTATTTT. Translating it yields CSVALAGGSTDTQYF. V and J are TRBV29-1 and TRBJ2-3, with 11 bases aligning to TRBD2. This CDR3 region has 15 residues. Per the germline V gene, CDR1 is SQVTM and CDR2 is ANQGSEA. J lost 0 bases, V lost 4 bases, and 3 bases had no gene match.

The V gene is TRBV13, the J gene TRBJ1-1; TRBD1 might be the D (5 bases). This CDR3 has 14 amino acids. V was clipped by 3 bases and J by 3 bases, with 11 bases between them. Germline CDR1 is PRHDT and CDR2 is FYEKMQ (reference sequence). The CDR3 sequence is CASSFREVDTEAFF. The CDR3 nucleotides are TGTGCCAGCAGCTTCAGGGAGGTAGACACTGAAGCTTTCTTT.